This entry concerns a single TCR beta chain. The target of this receptor is not known. No quality values exist for individual bases; no much larger clone is one base distant. The entry originates in a study of T cells in Graves' hyperthyroidism and ophthalmopathy (dated by TCRdb to between 2019 and 2020). Concerning the study at large: To identify distinguishing TCR V-J signatures, a discovery cohort of about 100 patients was used, comprising 43 with Graves' ophthalmopathy and under 60 with stable Graves' hyperthyroidism. Thyroid tissue and blood T-cell repertoires from six Graves' hyperthyroidism patients were also compared in the study. For training and testing, the 100 or so patients in the discovery cohort were randomly divided in a 7:3 ratio. The paper reports TCR Vbeta CDR3 sequencing of over 130 peripheral blood samples: under 45 ophthalmopathy, about 75 hyperthyroidism and 17 progressor patients. Once sampling was done, hyperthyroidism patients were given methimazole at a starting dose of 30 mg daily, whereas ophthalmopathy patients were given high-dose intravenous methylprednisolone. Prospective prediction of ophthalmopathy was tested in an independent validation cohort of under 20 hyperthyroidism patients and 17 patients who later progressed to ophthalmopathy.

Study-wide conclusions, independent of this receptor: Sample size was not statistically predetermined, and investigators were not blinded to group allocation. Most expanded thyroid clonotypes (frequency above 0.001) were also detected in blood, a finding suggesting that blood repertoires may reflect thyroid immune responses. In validation, progression to ophthalmopathy was predicted by the model with roughly 71% sensitivity and 72.22% specificity, a median of approximately 6.5 months before onset. A 13 V-J signature model separated ophthalmopathy from stable hyperthyroidism, with 87.88% sensitivity and approximately 81% specificity in cross-validation and 80%/75% in testing.

CDR1 DFQATT and CDR2 SNEGSKA were looked up in the germline V gene (reference sequence). Clipping removes 0 bases from V and 2 bases from J, with 3 as the unmatched junction base count. Including cysteine and phenylalanine, the CDR3 has 15 amino acids. The CDR3 DNA has 45 bases and is translated from base 1. Amplification of TCR beta CDR3 regions was carried out from RNA transcripts. The first round of RT-PCR for the TCR CDR3 was performed with the HTBI primer set and the Qiagen OneStep RT-PCR kit. Libraries were constructed in a second round of multiplex PCR, after which size selection and purification were performed. Sequencing of the libraries was done on an Illumina HiSeq2000 using paired-end 100 bp reads. On the authors' methods: SOAPnuke was used to process the raw data, throwing out any read that contained adapters or uncalled bases, had a mean Phred below 15, or lacked an exact constant-primer or identifier match. High-quality paired reads were merged with COPE v1.2.5, and unique nucleotide sequences were defined as clonotypes. MiTCR v1.1 was used to align the clonotypes against IMGT TRBV, TRBD and TRBJ reference segments. The analysis included only V-J combinations with a frequency above 0.0001, which together covered around 99% of the repertoires. A TCS score was defined as the ratio between F50 (clonal expansion) and ExV (chaos), using BLOSUM62-based TCRdist between CDR3 peptides within each V-J. Welch's t-statistics and random forest reduced 500 to 550 V-J features to roughly 13, which were used in a naive Bayes classifier (R e1071). Thyroid-blood repertoire similarity was quantified with the Morisita-Horn index. TCRdb redid the processing of the public reads, applying fastp at Q25 and MiXCR, and retained in-frame beta chains. Merged by CDR3 protein, the rows form single entries marked with the most common genes and DNA. These V and J calls originate from TCRdb's pipeline instead of the authors' own analysis. The sample table holds approximately 49,000 distinct CDR3 sequences, of which roughly 51% were seen once. Together, the top ten hold 30% to 40% of the sample.

Stable Graves' hyperthyroidism was defined as the absence of progression to ophthalmopathy over 18 months of follow-up. The hyperthyroidism patients were between 18 and 65 years old and newly diagnosed, with a disease duration of less than 2 months. Patients with uncontrolled infections, other autoimmune diseases, pregnancy or lactation were excluded. Clinical symptoms, serum thyroxine and TRAb, thyroid ultrasound, and orbital computed tomography formed the basis for the diagnoses. Total RNA was extracted with Trizol reagent, and quality was checked on an Agilent 2100 Bioanalyzer. Sequencing was done on a sample of peripheral blood or thyroid tissue (not recorded which). This TCR derives from a man aged 18 to 30 with Graves' hyperthyroidism. This chain is built from TRBV20-1 and TRBJ2-7; TRBD2 agrees with 11 junctional bases. The sequenced DNA is TGCAGTGCTAGAGATCAACTAGCGGGGGCCTACGAGCAGTACTTC. Translated, this gives CSARDQLAGAYEQYF.